This TCR beta chain appears in the sequencing data of a study of cytomegalovirus exposure and HLA in healthy donors. This clone was observed a few times. The primer mix had 60 Vbeta and 13 Jbeta primers. Some clones are missing from TCRdb's copy, which holds only in-frame ones; the method was immunoSEQ multiplex PCR. Of 130,000 or so clones listed, approximately 74% were seen once; the top ten hold 6.5% to 8%. Germline V gives CDR1 ENHRY, CDR2 SYGVKD. The V gene end was trimmed by 3 bases and the J gene end by 2 bases; junction bases not matched to a gene: 4. CDR3 length equals 14 residues. Source material: PBMCs. V and J are TRBV10-3 and TRBJ2-7, with 7 bases fitting TRBD1. The origin of this receptor is a man aged 35 to 55 in good health and CMV-seropositive. CDR3 loop: CAISDRDSPYEQYF. CDR3 DNA: TGTGCCATCAGTGACCGGGACAGTCCCTACGAGCAGTACTTC.